This section outlines one T cell receptor (beta chain) sequence together with its context. This receptor's antigen is unknown. The record has no base qualities; no much larger clone is one base away. Whole blood was collected in K2EDTA tubes by collaborating institutions according to the institutions' own protocols. For TCRbeta analysis, collaborator samples were shipped as frozen whole blood, as isolated PBMCs, or as DNA extracted from either sample type. TCRbeta CDR3 regions were amplified from genomic DNA by means of the immunoSEQ Assay, a bias-controlled multiplex PCR. The original pipeline was this. Nucleated cell counts per sample were estimated from amplification of reference gene primers within the assay. To quantify the absolute abundance of each unique TCRbeta CDR3 rearrangement, sequence reads were collapsed and filtered. For each sample, productive Simpson clonality was calculated by taking the square root of Simpson's diversity index across productive rearrangements. TCRdb's version of the immuneACCESS table is confined to in-frame rearrangements and falls short of the full clone set. An unresolved V gene accounts for under half of the shortfall where checked; the remainder is of unknown origin. The D gene and trimming were derived from the DNA, and the V and J assignments and clone size from that table. This sample gives some 81,000 clones in total; about 90% of them show up just once. Around 0.96% of the sample is taken by the ten largest.

These data come from a study of blood T cell repertoires in COVID-19 (TCRdb year 2020). Study-level background: The collaborator samples originated in the United States, Italy and Spain and spanned the acute and convalescent phases of COVID-19. The prospective study material was composed of cDNA or gDNA derived from T cells, B-cell-depleted T cells, or PBMCs. Deeply sampled blood TCRbeta repertoires from subjects exposed to, actively infected with, or recovered from COVID-19 were included in the dataset. The repertoires were released in a freely available public database meant as a resource for research on the immune response to SARS-CoV-2. The samples were drawn from the first 160 participants of the ongoing ImmuneRACE study and from 1,254 subjects provided by 6 global collaborators. Nearly every sample came with metadata listing a de-identified subject ID, COVID-19 status, age in years and sex. HLA class I and class II types, where available, came from metadata supplied by the sample provider rather than from assay-based typing.

Findings and caveats that apply to the study as a whole: The quantity of clinical and demographic metadata differed by source and by participant and was supplied without curation.

The cysteine opens and the phenylalanine closes a CDR3 of 16 amino acids. The only DNA kept is the CDR3, 48 bases in frame from the first base. V loses 0 bases of germline sequence and J loses 2 bases, and the interval between the two ends is 13 bases. The germline V gene yields SGHTA for CDR1 and FQGNSA for CDR2. Sequenced: peripheral blood. The receptor was isolated from a woman between 50 and 59 years old in a cohort sampled during active COVID-19. The sequence is built from TRBV7-2 and TRBJ2-5, with TRBD2 tentatively as D gene (5 bases match). The DNA sequence is TGTGCCAGCAGCTTAGCGGTGGGAGAAGGACAAGAGACCCAGTACTTC. Translated, this gives CASSLAVGEGQETQYF.